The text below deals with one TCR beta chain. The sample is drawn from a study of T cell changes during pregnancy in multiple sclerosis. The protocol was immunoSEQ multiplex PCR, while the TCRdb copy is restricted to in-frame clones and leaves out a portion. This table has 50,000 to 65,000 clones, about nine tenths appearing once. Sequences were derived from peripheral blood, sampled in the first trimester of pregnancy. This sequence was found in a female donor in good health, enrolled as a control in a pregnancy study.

The CDR3 bases are TGCGCCAGCAGCCAAGTAACTAGCAGCTACAATGAGCAGTTCTTC. Translating it yields CASSQVTSSYNEQFF. This rearrangement joins TRBV4-1 to TRBJ2-1; TRBD2 might be the D (6 bases). This CDR3 contains 15 residues. Germline lookup yields CDR1 MGHRA and CDR2 YSYEKL. V dropped 1 base and J dropped 3 bases, with 10 bases sitting between them.